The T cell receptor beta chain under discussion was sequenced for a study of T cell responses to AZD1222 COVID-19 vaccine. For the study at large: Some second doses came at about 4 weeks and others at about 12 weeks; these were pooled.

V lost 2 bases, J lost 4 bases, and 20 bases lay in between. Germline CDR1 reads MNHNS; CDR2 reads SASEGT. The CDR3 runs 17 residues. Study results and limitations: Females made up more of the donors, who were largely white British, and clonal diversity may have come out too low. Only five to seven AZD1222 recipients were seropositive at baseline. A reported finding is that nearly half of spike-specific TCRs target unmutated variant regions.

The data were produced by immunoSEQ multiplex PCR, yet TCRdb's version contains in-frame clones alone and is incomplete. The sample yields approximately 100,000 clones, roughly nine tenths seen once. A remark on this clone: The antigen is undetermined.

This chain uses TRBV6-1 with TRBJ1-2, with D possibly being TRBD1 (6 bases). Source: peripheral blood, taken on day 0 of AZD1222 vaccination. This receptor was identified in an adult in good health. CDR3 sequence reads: CASSERQGIGYGYGYTF. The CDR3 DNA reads TGTGCCAGCAGTGAACGGCAGGGGATAGGGTATGGCTATGGCTACACCTTC.